This T cell receptor beta chain was recorded in a study of CXCR3-negative and CXCR3-positive naive CD8 T cells. Study findings and constraints: Naive subsets were similarly diverse, while memory CD8+ repertoires were much less diverse. CXCR3-expressing naive cells carried TRB CDR3s more hydrophobic than those of CXCR3-negative naive cells.

Among CD8+ T cells, naive ones were CD45RO-CCR7+CD27+CD95-. UMI-labeled 5' RACE yielded the TRB cDNA libraries. From the 5' RACE reads, TCRdb lists one entry per CDR3 protein and no DNA. The repertoire shows 6,500 to 10,000 distinct CDR3 sequences; the top ten hold roughly 2%. The CDR3 is 15 amino acids. Per the germline V gene, CDR1 is SGHRS and CDR2 is YFSETQ. Of note for this clonotype: The antigen remains unidentified.

This receptor was identified in a human donor in good health. Some clones in this sample may be carry-over from other donors' samples. The sequenced material came from naive CXCR3+ CD8+ T cells from blood. Stated subset: CD45RO-CCR7+CD27+CD95- naive CD8+ T cells expressing CXCR3 (TNR3+). The chain links TRBV5-1 to TRBJ2-3. The chain's CDR3 is CASSLLNAGADTQYF.